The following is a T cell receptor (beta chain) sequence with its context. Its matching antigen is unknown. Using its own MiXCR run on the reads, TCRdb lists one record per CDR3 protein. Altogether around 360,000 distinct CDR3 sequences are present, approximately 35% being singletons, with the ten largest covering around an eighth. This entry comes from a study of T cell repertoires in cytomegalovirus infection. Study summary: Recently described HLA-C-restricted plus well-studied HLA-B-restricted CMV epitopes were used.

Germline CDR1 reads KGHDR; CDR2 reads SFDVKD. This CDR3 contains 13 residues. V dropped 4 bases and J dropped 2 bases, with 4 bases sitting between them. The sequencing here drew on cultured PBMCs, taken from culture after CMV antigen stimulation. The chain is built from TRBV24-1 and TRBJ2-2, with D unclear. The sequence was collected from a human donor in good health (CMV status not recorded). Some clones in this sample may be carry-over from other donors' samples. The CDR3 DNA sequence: TGTGCCACCAGTGAACAAAACACCGGGGAGCTGTTTTTT. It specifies CATSEQNTGELFF.